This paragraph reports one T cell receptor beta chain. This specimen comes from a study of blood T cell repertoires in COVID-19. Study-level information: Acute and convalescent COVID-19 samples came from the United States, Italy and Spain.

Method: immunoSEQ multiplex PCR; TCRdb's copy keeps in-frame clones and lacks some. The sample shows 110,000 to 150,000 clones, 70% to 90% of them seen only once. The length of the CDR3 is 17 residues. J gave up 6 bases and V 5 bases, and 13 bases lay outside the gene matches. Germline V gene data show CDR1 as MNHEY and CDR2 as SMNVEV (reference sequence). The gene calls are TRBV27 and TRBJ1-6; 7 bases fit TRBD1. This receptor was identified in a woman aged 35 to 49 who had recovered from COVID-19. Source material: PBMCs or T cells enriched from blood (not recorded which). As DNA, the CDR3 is TGTGCCAGCAGTACTACTGCCCCGGGACAGCTTAATTCACCCCTCCACTTT. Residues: CASSTTAPGQLNSPLHF.